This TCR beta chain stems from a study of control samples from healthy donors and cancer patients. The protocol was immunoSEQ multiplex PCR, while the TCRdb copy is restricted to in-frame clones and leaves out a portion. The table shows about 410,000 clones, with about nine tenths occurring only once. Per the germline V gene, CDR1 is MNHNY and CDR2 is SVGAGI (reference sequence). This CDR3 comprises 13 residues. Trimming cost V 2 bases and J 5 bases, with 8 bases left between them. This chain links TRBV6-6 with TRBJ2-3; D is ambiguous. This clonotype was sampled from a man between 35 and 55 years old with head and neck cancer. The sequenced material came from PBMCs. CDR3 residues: CASSYPSGDTQYF. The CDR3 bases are TGTGCCAGCAGTTACCCTTCGGGAGATACGCAGTATTTT.